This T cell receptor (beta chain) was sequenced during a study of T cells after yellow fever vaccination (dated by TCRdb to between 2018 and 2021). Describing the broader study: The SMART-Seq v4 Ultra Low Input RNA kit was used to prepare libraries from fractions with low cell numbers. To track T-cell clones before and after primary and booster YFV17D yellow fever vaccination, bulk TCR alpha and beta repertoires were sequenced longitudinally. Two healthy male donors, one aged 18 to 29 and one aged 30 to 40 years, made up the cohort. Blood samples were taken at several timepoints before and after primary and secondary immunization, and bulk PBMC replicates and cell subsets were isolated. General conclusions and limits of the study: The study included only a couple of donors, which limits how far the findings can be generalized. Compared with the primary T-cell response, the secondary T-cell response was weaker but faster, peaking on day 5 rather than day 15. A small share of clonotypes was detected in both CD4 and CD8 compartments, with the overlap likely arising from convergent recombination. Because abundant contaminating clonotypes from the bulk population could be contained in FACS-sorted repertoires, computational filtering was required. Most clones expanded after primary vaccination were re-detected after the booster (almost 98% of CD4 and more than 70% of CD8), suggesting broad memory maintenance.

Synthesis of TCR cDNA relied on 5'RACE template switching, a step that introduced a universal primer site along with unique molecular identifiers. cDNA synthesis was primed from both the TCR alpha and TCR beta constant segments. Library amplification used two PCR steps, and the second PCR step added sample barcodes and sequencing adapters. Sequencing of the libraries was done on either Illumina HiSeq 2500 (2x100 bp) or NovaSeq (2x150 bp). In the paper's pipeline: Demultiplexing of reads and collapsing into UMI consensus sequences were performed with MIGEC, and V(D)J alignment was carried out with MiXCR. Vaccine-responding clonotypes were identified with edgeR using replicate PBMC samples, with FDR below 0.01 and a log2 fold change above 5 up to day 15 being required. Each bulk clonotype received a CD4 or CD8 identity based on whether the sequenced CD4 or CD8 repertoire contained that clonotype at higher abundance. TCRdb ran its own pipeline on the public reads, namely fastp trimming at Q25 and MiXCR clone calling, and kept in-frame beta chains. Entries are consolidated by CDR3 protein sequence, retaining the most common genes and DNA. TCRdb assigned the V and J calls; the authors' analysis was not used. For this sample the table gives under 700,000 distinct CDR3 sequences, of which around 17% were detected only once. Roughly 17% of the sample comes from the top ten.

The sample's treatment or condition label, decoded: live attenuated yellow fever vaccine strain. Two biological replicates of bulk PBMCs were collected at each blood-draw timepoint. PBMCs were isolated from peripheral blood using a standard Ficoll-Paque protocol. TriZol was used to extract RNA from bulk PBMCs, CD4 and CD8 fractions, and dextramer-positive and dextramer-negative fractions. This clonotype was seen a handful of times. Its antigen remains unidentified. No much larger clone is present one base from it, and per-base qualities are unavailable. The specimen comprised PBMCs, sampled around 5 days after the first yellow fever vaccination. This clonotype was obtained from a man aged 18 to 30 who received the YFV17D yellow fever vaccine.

The CDR3 region: CSAMTGATNTGELFF. The nucleotide sequence reads TGCAGCGCAATGACAGGGGCCACAAACACCGGGGAGCTGTTTTTT. The V and J genes are TRBV29-1 and TRBJ2-2, with 8 bases aligning to TRBD1. Based on the germline V gene, the CDR1 and CDR2 sequences are SQVTM and ANQGSEA. The CDR3 contains 15 residues, cysteine and phenylalanine counted. Only the CDR3 part of the read is kept: 45 bases, read in frame from the first base. At the junction V is shortened by 7 bases and J by 2 bases; bases outside the gene matches: 9.